A single T cell receptor beta chain is shown here with its context. Its antigen is not identified. The protocol was immunoSEQ multiplex PCR, while the TCRdb copy is restricted to in-frame clones and leaves out a portion. The sample carries over 120,000 clones, approximately 83% recorded once. The data derive from a study of T cell responses to AZD1222 COVID-19 vaccine. General observations from the study: Donors were chiefly white British, with a greater number of females, and clonal diversity was perhaps underestimated. Sampled repertoires all dated from after the peak T cell response. Reportedly, nearly half of unique spike TCRs recognized epitopes outside B.1.351/B.1.1.7 mutations. Seropositive at baseline were only a handful of AZD1222 recipients.

Deletions cut 4 bases from V and 0 bases from J, with 7 bases between. From germline, CDR1 is MGHDK and CDR2 SYGVNS. CDR3 length equals 13 residues. Sample: peripheral blood, taken on day 0 of AZD1222 vaccination. The source is an adult in good health. J is TRBJ2-7 and V is TRBV25-1, with D uncertain. The CDR3 reads CASSGFSSYEQYF. The CDR3 nucleotides read TGTGCCAGCAGTGGATTTAGCTCCTACGAGCAGTACTTC.